Shown below are 17 T cell receptor beta chains from a single sample sequenced in a study of cytomegalovirus exposure and HLA in healthy donors (dated by TCRdb to 2017 to 2019). Receptor libraries were prepared by the immunoSEQ multiplex PCR assay. The multiplex PCR relied on a mix of 60 forward primers for TCR Vbeta segments and 13 reverse primers for TCR Jbeta segments. This immuneACCESS table, as held by TCRdb, lists in-frame sequences with V and J called but not all clones. Of the missing ones, under half trace to an unresolved V gene in checked studies; the others have no known cause. This sample comprises some 130,000 clones, 60% to 75% of them detected only once. Over 1.5% of the sample goes to the ten largest clones. Sequences were obtained from PBMCs. These receptors came from a human donor in good health.

This clone has a handful of counts. The chain carries TRBV5-5 and TRBJ1-5; TRBD1 agrees at 7 bases. The CDR3 is 14 amino acids. V was clipped by 4 bases and J by 4 bases; unmatched bases: 5. Germline CDR1 reads SGHKS; CDR2 reads YYEKEE (reference sequence). The CDR3 protein is CASSRDRGNQPQHF. The CDR3 nucleotides read TGTGCCAGCAGCCGGGACAGAGGAAATCAGCCCCAGCATTTT.

In this sample, this clone turned up a few times. V and J are TRBV6-1 and TRBJ1-2, with TRBD1 matching 9 bases. Germline V CDR1 and CDR2: MNHNS, SASEGT. The CDR3 has 13 residues. J lost 8 bases, V lost 5 bases, and 6 bases had no gene match. CDR3 in DNA: TGTGCCAGCAGTACAGGGGGCCTTGGGGGCTACACCTTC. It specifies CASSTGGLGGYTF.

This clone came up a few times. In the same sample, other DNA sequences code for this CDR3. The CDR3: CASSLAGLGGYTF. The CDR3 DNA sequence: TGTGCCAGCAGTTTAGCGGGATTGGGTGGCTACACCTTC. The rearrangement uses TRBV27 and TRBJ1-2; unclear D gene. V dropped 2 bases and J dropped 7 bases, with 11 bases sitting between them. Germline-derived CDR1 and CDR2 are MNHEY and SMNVEV (reference sequence). The CDR3 sequence is 13 residues long.

This clone was seen a few times. The CDR3 protein is CASSSGPSSYEQYF. CDR3 coding DNA: TGTGCCAGCAGCTCCGGCCCTAGCTCCTACGAGCAGTACTTC. The V call is TRBV5-6, the J call TRBJ2-7; unclear D gene. Per the germline V gene, CDR1 is SGHDT and CDR2 is YYEEEE. The CDR3 runs to 14 residues. The germline V and J ends were trimmed by 3 bases and 0 bases, with 10 bases remaining between them. Full variable domain (outside the CDR3, taken from reference TRBV5-6 and TRBJ2-7): DAGVTQSPTHLIKTRGQQVTLRCSPKSGHDTVSWYQQALGQGPQFIFQYYEEEERQRGNFPDRFSGHQFPNYSSELNVNALLLGDSALYLCASSSGPSSYEQYFGPGTRLTVT.

This sequence joins TRBV28 and TRBJ2-3; 8 bases are a match to TRBD1. Germline CDR1 and CDR2: MDHEN and SYDVKM. This CDR3 comprises 13 residues. CDR3 DNA: TGTGGTGCCCAGACAGGGGCGCAAGATACGCAGTATTTT. Its protein is CGAQTGAQDTQYF.

Only a few counts were recorded for this clone. V usage is TRBV5-6 and J usage is TRBJ2-3; possible D gene TRBD2, 6 bases. V lost 4 bases and J 2 bases, leaving 14 bases between the germline ends. Germline CDR1 SGHDT, CDR2 YYEEEE. This CDR3 comprises 15 residues. Here the CDR3 reads CASSPPGLNTDTQYF. Here the CDR3 DNA reads TGTGCCAGCAGCCCCCCGGGACTTAACACAGATACGCAGTATTTT.

The chain employs TRBV11-3 and TRBJ2-2, with 9 bases identical to TRBD1. The germline V gene has CDR1 SGHNT and CDR2 YENEEA. The CDR3 totals 16 residues. Unmatched junction bases numbered 4, after V lost 2 bases and J lost 3 bases. CDR3 DNA sequence: TGTGCCAGCAGCTTAATAGGACAGGGGCACACCGGGGAGCTGTTTTTT. The encoded protein is CASSLIGQGHTGELFF.

In the case of this clone: The DNA is omitted, as the CDR3 cannot be located on it reliably, and the CDR3 follows TCRdb's listing. This chain uses TRBV6-1 with TRBJ1-5. From germline, CDR1 is MNHNS and CDR2 SASEGT. The CDR3 has 14 amino acids, counting both end residues. CDR3 sequence: CASSSSGFNQPQHF.

The chain is built from TRBV5-1 and TRBJ2-2, with 8 bases lining up with TRBD1. The V gene end was trimmed by 4 bases and the J gene end by 5 bases; junction bases not matched to a gene: 7. The germline gives CDR1 SGHRS, CDR2 YFSETQ. The CDR3 totals 15 residues. The CDR3 DNA reads as TGCGCCAGCAGCATCGCCTGGACAGGGACCGGGGAGCTGTTTTTT. It encodes CASSIAWTGTGELFF.

This rearrangement joins TRBV19 to TRBJ2-2; no firm D call. The V gene lost 1 base and the J gene lost 4 bases, with 10 bases spanning the gap. The CDR3 extends over 15 amino acids. The germline gives CDR1 LNHDA, CDR2 SQIVND (reference sequence). CDR3 residues: CASSIGVYGTGELFF. The CDR3 bases are TGTGCCAGTAGTATAGGAGTTTATGGCACCGGGGAGCTGTTTTTT.

The CDR3 coding sequence is TGCGCCAGCAGCCAATCTCTCATGGGGGCTGGCGGGGAGCTGTTTTTT. It encodes CASSQSLMGAGGELFF. This sequence joins TRBV4-1 and TRBJ2-2; perhaps TRBD1 as D (6 bases). Looked up from germline, CDR1 is MGHRA and CDR2 is YSYEKL. The length of the CDR3 is 16 residues. Trimming pared 2 bases from V and 7 bases from J, leaving 17 bases between.

J is TRBJ2-2 and V is TRBV11-1, with 9 bases fitting TRBD1. The CDR3 is made up of 15 amino acids. J gave up 4 bases and V 3 bases, and 3 bases lay outside the gene matches. Germline values: CDR1 SGHAT, CDR2 FQDESV (reference sequence). The CDR3 protein is CASSFETGGTGELFF. The CDR3 DNA reads as TGTGCCAGCAGCTTTGAGACAGGGGGCACCGGGGAGCTGTTTTTT. Full variable domain (outside the CDR3, taken from reference TRBV11-1 and TRBJ2-2): EAEVAQSPRYKITEKSQAVAFWCDPISGHATLYWYRQILGQGPELLVQFQDESVVDDSQLPKDRFSAERLKGVDSTLKIQPAELGDSAMYLCASSFETGGTGELFFGEGSRLTVL.

This chain uses TRBV6-6 with TRBJ1-1, with TRBD1 as a possible D gene (5 bases). Germline CDR1 MNHNY, CDR2 SVGAGI (reference sequence). V lost 5 bases, J lost 5 bases, and 12 bases lay in between. CDR3 length equals 13 residues. As DNA, the CDR3 is TGTGCCAGCAGTCGTATCAGGGATACTGAAGCTTTCTTT. It encodes CASSRIRDTEAFF.

A word on this clone: Other nucleotide sequences from this sample produce the same CDR3. V usage is TRBV7-9 and J usage is TRBJ2-7; D call uncertain. Germline V CDR1 and CDR2: SEHNR, FQNEAQ (reference sequence). This CDR3 is 12 amino acids long. V was cut by 6 bases and J by 4 bases, with 10 bases left in between. The CDR3 region has the DNA TGTGCCAGCAGTTTGAGCTCTTACGAGCAGTACTTC. Translating gives CASSLSSYEQYF.

The rearrangement joins TRBV12-5 to TRBJ1-1; D uncertain. V lost 0 bases to trimming and J lost 5 bases, with 10 bases between them. Germline-derived CDR1 and CDR2 are LGHNT and FRNRAP. The CDR3 extends over 14 amino acids. In DNA, the CDR3 is TGTGCTAGTGGTTTGGTACTCGCTCCTACTGAAGCTTTCTTT. It encodes CASGLVLAPTEAFF.

V is TRBV7-8 and J is TRBJ2-7; D might be TRBD2 (6 bases). V lost 4 bases, J lost 4 bases, and 20 bases lay in between. The CDR3 covers 16 residues. Germline assignment: CDR1 SGHVS and CDR2 FQNEAQ. The CDR3 is CASSSSRPGTVYEQYF. The CDR3 bases are TGTGCCAGCAGCTCCAGTAGACCCGGGACTGTTTACGAGCAGTACTTC. The full variable domain, completed using reference TRBV7-8 and TRBJ2-7, is GAGVSQSPRYKVAKRGQDVALRCDPISGHVSLFWYQQALGQGPEFLTYFQNEAQLDKSGLPSDRFFAERPEGSVSTLKIQRTQQEDSAVYLCASSSSRPGTVYEQYFGPGTRLTVT.

The chain uses TRBV5-1 and TRBJ2-1; 13 bases are a match to TRBD2. CDR3 length: 20 residues. CDR1 is SGHRS and CDR2 is YFSETQ in the germline V gene. With V trimmed by 4 bases and J by 2 bases, 15 bases remained unmatched. CDR3 protein: CASSTAPGLAGTTTYNEQFF. The CDR3 DNA reads as TGCGCCAGCAGCACGGCACCGGGACTAGCGGGAACCACAACCTACAATGAGCAGTTCTTC.